These T cell receptor beta chains were read from a single sample in a study of T cell responses to AZD1222 COVID-19 vaccine. Sequencing was performed with immunoSEQ multiplex PCR; in TCRdb, only in-frame clones are kept and a portion is missing. The table lists around 130,000 clones, 85% to 90% of them singletons, with 2.5% to 4% in the top ten. Sequencing used peripheral blood, obtained on day 0 of AZD1222 vaccination. All receptors come from an adult in good health. CDR3s include the opening cysteine and the closing phenylalanine or tryptophan. A D gene is named only where the DNA matches it firmly. Clone size is stated in some rows and not others, as once, few, many or a class when expanded.

TRBJ2-1	once	.	TRBV11-3	CASSLEGGPISEQFF	TGTGCCAGCAGCCTAGAGGGGGGCCCTATCTCAGAGCAGTTCTTC
TRBJ2-1	.	.	TRBV24-1	CATSDLGEQFF	TGTGCCACCAGTGATTTGGGTGAGCAGTTCTTC
TRBJ2-7	.	.	TRBV18	CASSPQGQASYEQYF	TGTGCCAGCTCGCCTCAAGGTCAGGCTTCCTACGAGCAGTACTTC
TRBJ2-1	.	.	TRBV12-3/TRBV12-4	CASSLVDFEQFF	TGTGCCAGCAGTTTGGTAGACTTTGAGCAGTTCTTC
TRBJ1-2	.	TRBD1	TRBV7-9	CASRPGTGFYGYTF	TGTGCCAGCAGACCCGGGACAGGGTTTTATGGCTACACCTTC
TRBJ1-2	.	TRBD1	TRBV6-2/TRBV6-3	CASSYMGQSYGYTF	TGTGCCAGCAGTTACATGGGACAGTCCTATGGCTACACCTTC
TRBJ1-1	.	.	TRBV28	CASSLRGGWWGTEAFF	TGTGCCAGCAGCCTTAGGGGGGGGTGGTGGGGCACTGAAGCTTTCTTT
TRBJ2-2	.	TRBD2	TRBV7-9	CASVRLAGGGGELFF	TGTGCCAGCGTCCGACTAGCGGGAGGTGGCGGGGAGCTGTTTTTT
TRBJ2-7	few	TRBD1	TRBV18	CASSLGQAYYEQYF	TGTGCCAGCTCCCTCGGACAGGCCTACTACGAGCAGTACTTC
TRBJ2-3	.	TRBD2	TRBV4-1	CASSQGAGGKSTDTQYF	TGCGCCAGCAGCCAAGGAGCGGGGGGGAAGAGCACAGATACGCAGTATTTT
TRBJ1-2	.	TRBD1	TRBV27	CASSGQDGRYGYTF	TGTGCCAGCAGCGGACAGGACGGGCGCTATGGCTACACCTTC
TRBJ2-7	.	TRBD2	TRBV7-6	CASSLYIALAGGKNEQYF	TGTGCCAGCAGCTTATATATTGCGCTAGCGGGGGGTAAGAACGAGCAGTACTTC
TRBJ2-1	.	.	TRBV7-8	CASSLGDYNEQFF	TGTGCCAGCAGCTTGGGGGACTACAATGAGCAGTTCTTC
TRBJ1-1	.	.	TRBV4-2	CASSQEWGPDWFTEAFF	TGTGCCAGCAGCCAAGAGTGGGGGCCCGATTGGTTCACTGAAGCTTTCTTT
TRBJ2-2	.	.	TRBV19	CASSIAANTGELFF	TGTGCCAGTAGTATAGCAGCGAACACCGGGGAGCTGTTTTTT
TRBJ1-1	.	.	TRBV2	CASSERRTAMNTEAFF	TGTGCCAGCAGTGAAAGGCGGACGGCCATGAACACTGAAGCTTTCTTT
TRBJ1-5	.	.	TRBV4-3	CASSQDHAGLVYSNQPQHF	TGCGCCAGCAGCCAAGATCACGCCGGTCTGGTTTATAGCAATCAGCCCCAGCATTTT
TRBJ1-2	.	.	TRBV6-5	CASSYKGVPLYGYTF	TGTGCCAGCAGTTACAAGGGGGTTCCCCTCTATGGCTACACCTTC
TRBJ1-1	.	.	TRBV10-3	CATGVGTEAFF	TGTGCCACCGGGGTGGGGACTGAAGCTTTCTTT
TRBJ2-2	.	.	TRBV15	CATSERRNTGELFF	TGTGCCACCAGCGAGCGGAGGAACACCGGGGAGCTGTTTTTT
TRBJ2-7	.	TRBD1	TRBV12-5	CAVGQGVSYEQYF	TGTGCTGTTGGACAGGGGGTTTCCTACGAGCAGTACTTC
TRBJ2-2	.	TRBD1	TRBV5-1	CASSLEGQAITGELFF	TGCGCCAGCAGCTTGGAGGGACAGGCTATCACCGGGGAGCTGTTTTTT